This T cell receptor (beta chain) appears in the sequencing data of a study of T cell repertoires in cytomegalovirus infection. Study in general: Indicated by public TCR beta signatures were CMV infection and matching HLA type.

TCRdb ran MiXCR on the reads and lists one entry per CDR3 protein. The sample carries 100,000 to 150,000 distinct CDR3 sequences, approximately 9.2% recorded once. This clonotype was detected only a few times. Its antigen is currently unknown. This CDR3 comprises 16 residues. V lost 2 bases, J lost 1 base, and 14 bases lay in between. The germline V gene has CDR1 SGHAT and CDR2 FQNNGV. Study outcomes and limitations: Identification of carriers of CMV plus the relevant HLA was achieved through cumulative public TCR beta family frequency. There were HLA-C-restricted CMV-specific TCR beta clonotypes dominating the ex vivo response.

Sequenced sample: PBMCs. This chain joins TRBV11-2 and TRBJ1-1; TRBD1 might be the D (6 bases). This clonotype originated in a human donor in good health (CMV status not recorded). Some clones in this sample may be carry-over from other donors' samples. CDR3 protein: CASSLWQGIENTEAFF. CDR3 DNA: TGTGCCAGCAGCTTATGGCAGGGGATCGAGAACACTGAAGCTTTCTTT.